This T cell receptor beta chain was sequenced in a study of blood T cell repertoires in COVID-19. Using immunoSEQ multiplex PCR, the repertoire was profiled, and TCRdb retains in-frame clones only, with some absent. The table records about 87,000 clones, around four fifths of them present only once. This clone was observed a handful of times. Germline values: CDR1 SGHRS, CDR2 YFSETQ. This CDR3 spans 15 amino acids. Between the trimmed V and J ends, which lost 5 bases and 4 bases, there was a span of 18 bases. The chain couples TRBV5-1 to TRBJ1-2, with TRBD1 as a possible D gene (5 bases). Sequenced input: peripheral blood. This receptor was identified in a woman in her sixties or seventies with acute or convalescent COVID-19. The CDR3 reads CASRGEAGLSYGYTF. The CDR3 coding sequence is TGCGCCAGCAGGGGGGAGGCCGGGTTGAGCTATGGCTACACCTTC.